These 13 T cell receptor beta chains were all obtained from the same sample, sequenced in a study of cytomegalovirus exposure and HLA in healthy donors. PCR primers comprised 60 Vbeta and 13 Jbeta primers. Here immunoSEQ multiplex PCR was the method, and the copy in TCRdb shows in-frame clones only, minus some. The table shows about 220,000 clones, with approximately 88% occurring only once. The specimen sequenced was PBMCs. The receptors stem from a boy aged 2 to 10 in good health and CMV-seronegative.

The sample holds a few counts of this clone. The rearrangement links TRBV9 to TRBJ2-5; D is possibly TRBD2 (5 bases). Trimming stripped 2 bases from V and 11 bases from J, with 16 bases between. CDR1 and CDR2 (germline): SGDLS, YYNGEE. This CDR3 is 13 amino acids long. CDR3 DNA: TGTGCCAGCAGCGTCGGAGCCCCTGGGGAGCAGTACTTC. It yields the protein CASSVGAPGEQYF.

J is TRBJ1-6 and V is TRBV5-4; TRBD1 might be the D (5 bases). The length of the CDR3 is 16 residues. V was cut by 3 bases and J by 7 bases, with 17 bases left in between. In germline, CDR1 is SGHNT, CDR2 YYREEE (reference sequence). CDR3 sequence (DNA): TGTGCCAGCAGCTGGGATTTAGGGGTCCGGAATTCACCCCTCCACTTT. This translates into CASSWDLGVRNSPLHF.

The genes are TRBV12-1 and TRBJ1-4. TRBV12-1 is deemed a pseudogene. The CDR3 extends over 18 amino acids. The CDR3 spells CASSPEGSACGSGEKLFF. Here the CDR3 DNA reads TGTGCCAGCAGCCCTGAGGGCTCCGCTTGTGGGAGTGGAGAAAAACTGTTTTTT.

This chain connects TRBV27 to TRBJ1-6; TRBD1 matches at 9 bases. Germline lookup yields CDR1 MNHEY and CDR2 SMNVEV (reference sequence). CDR3 length: 17 residues. With V trimmed by 2 bases and J by 7 bases, 9 bases remained unmatched. The CDR3 sequence: CASSLLIIQGANSPLHF. The CDR3 nucleotides are TGTGCCAGCAGTTTACTTATTATACAGGGGGCCAATTCACCCCTCCACTTT.

This rearrangement joins TRBV23-1 to TRBJ2-7; 10 bases are a match to TRBD1. TRBV23-1 has ORF status, its function being uncertain. The CDR3 totals 15 residues. With 4 bases clipped from V and 2 bases from J, the junction kept 5 bases outside the gene matches. CDR3 nucleotide sequence: TGCGCCAGCAGTCCGGGACAGGGGAGGACCTACGAGCAGTACTTC. The encoded protein is CASSPGQGRTYEQYF.

This clone was seen a single time. At one end the junction does not follow the germline gene, possibly because of a read error. The chain uses TRBV5-4 and TRBJ1-1, with 7 positions matching TRBD1. This CDR3 is 17 amino acids long. Germline CDR1 SGHNT, CDR2 YYREEE (reference sequence). The CDR3 protein is CAGSLARASTGDTEAFF. Here the CDR3 DNA reads TGTGCCGGCAGCTTAGCCCGGGCCTCAACAGGGGACACTGAAGCTTTCTTT.

The chain is built from TRBV7-2 and TRBJ2-3; 9 positions match TRBD2. The germline V gene has CDR1 SGHTA and CDR2 FQGNSA. The CDR3 spans 15 residues. V trimming: 5 bases; J trimming: 4 bases; junction bases outside the gene matches: 7. The CDR3 reads CASSVTIAGADTQYF. CDR3 nucleotides: TGTGCCAGCAGCGTCACGATAGCGGGAGCAGATACGCAGTATTTT.

V is TRBV5-3 and J is TRBJ1-5; 8 nucleotides line up with TRBD1. TRBV5-3 is treated as an ORF (open reading frame) with a function not yet certain. J lost 0 bases, V lost 4 bases, and 18 bases had no gene match. The CDR3 extends over 20 amino acids. The CDR3 DNA reads TGTGCCAGAAGCGGCGCGGACAGGGCCCCGACGGCTTATAGCAATCAGCCCCAGCATTTT. It specifies CARSGADRAPTAYSNQPQHF.

This clone was counted only a few times. The rearrangement links TRBV30 to TRBJ2-1; a weak D match, TRBD2 (6 bases). Germline assignment: CDR1 GTSNPN and CDR2 SVGIG (reference sequence). This CDR3 is 17 amino acids long. The V gene lost 0 bases and the J gene lost 0 bases, with 15 bases spanning the gap. The chain's CDR3 is CAWSVIAPGSSYNEQFF. The DNA of the CDR3 is TGTGCCTGGAGTGTAATCGCGCCCGGGAGCTCCTACAATGAGCAGTTCTTC.

This clone occurred once. The rearrangement joins TRBV5-8 to TRBJ2-6; 12 bases line up with TRBD2. The ends lost 4 bases at V and 0 bases at J; junction bases unmatched: 5. The CDR3 loop spans 18 amino acids. Germline CDR1 and CDR2: SGHTS and YDEGEE. The CDR3 loop is CASSNRLAGVSGANVLTF. CDR3 sequence (DNA): TGTGCCAGCAGCAATCGACTAGCGGGAGTCTCTGGGGCCAACGTCCTGACTTTC.

V is TRBV14 and J is TRBJ1-1; maybe TRBD1 (6 bases). The V gene lost 1 base and the J gene lost 11 bases, with 14 bases spanning the gap. Germline V lookup: CDR1 SGHDN, CDR2 FVKESK. The CDR3 covers 13 residues. CDR3 loop: CASSQAWGQMAFF. The CDR3 nucleotides are TGTGCCAGCAGCCAAGCCTGGGGGCAGATGGCTTTCTTT.

J is TRBJ1-2 and V is TRBV10-3, with TRBD1 matching over 11 bases. This CDR3 is 16 amino acids long. V was clipped by 7 bases and J by 4 bases; unmatched bases: 11. Germline V gene sequence: CDR1 ENHRY, CDR2 SYGVKD. CDR3 loop: CAITGQGANYSYGYTF. The CDR3 DNA reads TGTGCCATCACCGGACAGGGGGCGAATTACAGCTATGGCTACACCTTC.

This chain uses TRBV29-1 with TRBJ2-3; 7 bases agree with TRBD2. This CDR3 spans 14 amino acids. The V segment lost 5 bases and the J segment 2 bases; nucleotides outside the gene matches: 7. Germline V lookup: CDR1 SQVTM, CDR2 ANQGSEA. CDR3 region: CSVFLAAFTDTQYF. CDR3 in DNA: TGCAGCGTTTTCCTAGCGGCCTTCACAGATACGCAGTATTTT.